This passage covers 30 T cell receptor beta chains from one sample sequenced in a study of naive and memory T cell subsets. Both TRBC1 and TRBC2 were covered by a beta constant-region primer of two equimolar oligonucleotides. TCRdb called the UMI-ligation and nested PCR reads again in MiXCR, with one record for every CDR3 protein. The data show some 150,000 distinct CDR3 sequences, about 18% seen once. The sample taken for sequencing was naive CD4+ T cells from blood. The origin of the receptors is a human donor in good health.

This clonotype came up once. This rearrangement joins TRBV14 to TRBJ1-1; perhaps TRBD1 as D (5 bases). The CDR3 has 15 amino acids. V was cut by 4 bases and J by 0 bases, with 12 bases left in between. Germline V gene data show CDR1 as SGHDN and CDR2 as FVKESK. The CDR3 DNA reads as TGTGCCAGCAGCCCCCGGGACCTCATGAACACTGAAGCTTTCTTT. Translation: CASSPRDLMNTEAFF.

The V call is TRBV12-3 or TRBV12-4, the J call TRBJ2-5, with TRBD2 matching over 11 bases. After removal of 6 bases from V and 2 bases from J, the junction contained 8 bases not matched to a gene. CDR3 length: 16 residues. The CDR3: CASSSLLAGVQETQYF. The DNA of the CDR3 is TGTGCCAGCAGCTCCTTACTAGCGGGAGTTCAAGAGACCCAGTACTTC.

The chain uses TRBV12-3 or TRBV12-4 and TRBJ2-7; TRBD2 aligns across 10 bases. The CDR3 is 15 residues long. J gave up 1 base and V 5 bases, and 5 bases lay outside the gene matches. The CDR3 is CASSDSSGSSYEQYF. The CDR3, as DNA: TGTGCCAGCAGTGACTCTAGCGGGAGTTCCTACGAGCAGTACTTC.

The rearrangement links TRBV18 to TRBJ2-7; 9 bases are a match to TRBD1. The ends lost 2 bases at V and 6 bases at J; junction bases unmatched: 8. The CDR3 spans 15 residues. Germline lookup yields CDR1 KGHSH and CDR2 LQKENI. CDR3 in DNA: TGTGCCAGCTCACCAAACAGGGGGCGAGAAGGCGAGCAGTACTTC. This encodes CASSPNRGREGEQYF.

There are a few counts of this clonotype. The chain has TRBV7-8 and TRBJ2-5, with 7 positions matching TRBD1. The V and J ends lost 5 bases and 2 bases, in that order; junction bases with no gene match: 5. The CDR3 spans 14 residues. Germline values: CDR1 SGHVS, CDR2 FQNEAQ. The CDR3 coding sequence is TGTGCCAGCAGCACGGGGACAGCGCAAGAGACCCAGTACTTC. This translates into CASSTGTAQETQYF.

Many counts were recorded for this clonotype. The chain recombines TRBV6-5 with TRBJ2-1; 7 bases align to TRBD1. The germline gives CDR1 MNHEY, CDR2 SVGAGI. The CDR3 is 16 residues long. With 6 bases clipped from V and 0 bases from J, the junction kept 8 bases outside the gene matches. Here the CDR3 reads CASSPGDRGSYNEQFF. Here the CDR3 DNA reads TGTGCCAGCAGCCCCGGGGACAGAGGCTCCTACAATGAGCAGTTCTTC.

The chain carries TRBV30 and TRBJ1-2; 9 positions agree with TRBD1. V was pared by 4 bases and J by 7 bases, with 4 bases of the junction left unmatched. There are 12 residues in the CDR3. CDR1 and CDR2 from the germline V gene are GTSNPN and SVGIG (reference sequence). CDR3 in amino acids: CAWTTGGGGYTF. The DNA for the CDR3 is TGTGCCTGGACTACAGGGGGCGGTGGCTACACCTTC.

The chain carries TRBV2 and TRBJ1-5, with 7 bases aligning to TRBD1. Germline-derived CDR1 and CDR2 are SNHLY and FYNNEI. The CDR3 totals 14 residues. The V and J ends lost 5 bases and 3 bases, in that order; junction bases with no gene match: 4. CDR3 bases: TGTGCCAGCAGTACCGGGACAGTCAATCAGCCCCAGCATTTT. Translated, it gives CASSTGTVNQPQHF. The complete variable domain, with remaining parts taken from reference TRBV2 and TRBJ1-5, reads EPEVTQTPSHQVTQMGQEVILRCVPISNHLYFYWYRQILGQKVEFLVSFYNNEISEKSEIFDDQFSVERPDGSNFTLKIRSTKLEDSAMYFCASSTGTVNQPQHFGDGTRLSIL.

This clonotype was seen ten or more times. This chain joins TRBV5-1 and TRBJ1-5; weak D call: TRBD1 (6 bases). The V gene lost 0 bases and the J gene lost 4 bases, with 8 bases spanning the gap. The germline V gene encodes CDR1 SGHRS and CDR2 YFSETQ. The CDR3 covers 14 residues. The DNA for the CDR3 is TGCGCCAGCAGCTTGGAGGGGGGAAATCAGCCCCAGCATTTT. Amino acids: CASSLEGGNQPQHF.

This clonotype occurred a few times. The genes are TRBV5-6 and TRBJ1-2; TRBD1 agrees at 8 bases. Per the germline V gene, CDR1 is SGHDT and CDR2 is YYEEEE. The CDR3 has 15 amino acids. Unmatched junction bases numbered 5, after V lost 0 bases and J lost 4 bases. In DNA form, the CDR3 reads TGTGCCAGCAGCTTGGCGGGCCAGGGGGCCTATGGCTACACCTTC. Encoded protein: CASSLAGQGAYGYTF.

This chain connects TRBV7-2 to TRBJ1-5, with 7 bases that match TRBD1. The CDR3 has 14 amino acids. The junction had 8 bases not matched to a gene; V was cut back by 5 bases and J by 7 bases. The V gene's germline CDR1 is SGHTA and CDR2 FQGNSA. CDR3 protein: CASSPRGPGQPQHF. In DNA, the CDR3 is TGTGCCAGCAGCCCTAGGGGGCCCGGGCAGCCCCAGCATTTT.

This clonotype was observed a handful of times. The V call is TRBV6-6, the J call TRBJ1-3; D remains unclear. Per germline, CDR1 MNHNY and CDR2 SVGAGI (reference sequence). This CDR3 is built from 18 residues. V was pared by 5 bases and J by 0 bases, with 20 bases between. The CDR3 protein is CASSDLPPGFPSGNTIYF. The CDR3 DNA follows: TGTGCCAGCAGTGACCTGCCTCCGGGCTTCCCCTCTGGAAACACCATATATTTT.

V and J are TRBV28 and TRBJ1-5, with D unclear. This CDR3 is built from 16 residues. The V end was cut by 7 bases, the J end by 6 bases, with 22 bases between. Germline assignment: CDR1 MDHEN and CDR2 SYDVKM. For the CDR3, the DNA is TGTGCCAGCAATCCCCCAGACTTCTCGGGCGCTCAGCCCCAGCATTTT. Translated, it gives CASNPPDFSGAQPQHF.

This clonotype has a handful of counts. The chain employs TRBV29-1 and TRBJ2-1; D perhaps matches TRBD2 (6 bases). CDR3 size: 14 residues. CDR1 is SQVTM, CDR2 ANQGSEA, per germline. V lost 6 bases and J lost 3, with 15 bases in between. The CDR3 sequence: CSVRGTPIYNEQFF. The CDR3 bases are TGCAGCGTGCGCGGGACCCCTATCTACAATGAGCAGTTCTTC.

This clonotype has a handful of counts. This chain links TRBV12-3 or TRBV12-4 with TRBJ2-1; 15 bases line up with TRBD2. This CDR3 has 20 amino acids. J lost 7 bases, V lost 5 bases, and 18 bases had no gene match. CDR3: CASSPSRWTSGRAGGNEQFF. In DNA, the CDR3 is TGTGCCAGCAGTCCCTCCCGCTGGACTAGCGGGAGGGCCGGGGGGAATGAGCAGTTCTTC.

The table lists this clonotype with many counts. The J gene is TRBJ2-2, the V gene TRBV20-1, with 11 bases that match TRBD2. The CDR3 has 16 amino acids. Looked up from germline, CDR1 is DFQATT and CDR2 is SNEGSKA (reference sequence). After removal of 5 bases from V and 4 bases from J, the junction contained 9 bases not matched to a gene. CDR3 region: CSAGPWTSGSTGELFF. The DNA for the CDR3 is TGCAGTGCTGGACCTTGGACTAGCGGGTCCACCGGGGAGCTGTTTTTT.

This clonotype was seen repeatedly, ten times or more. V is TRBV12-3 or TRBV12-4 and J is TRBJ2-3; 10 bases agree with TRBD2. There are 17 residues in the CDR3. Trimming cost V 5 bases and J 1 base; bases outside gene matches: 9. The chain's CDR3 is CASSPGTSAWGTDTQYF. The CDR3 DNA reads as TGTGCCAGCAGTCCGGGGACTAGCGCCTGGGGCACAGATACGCAGTATTTT.

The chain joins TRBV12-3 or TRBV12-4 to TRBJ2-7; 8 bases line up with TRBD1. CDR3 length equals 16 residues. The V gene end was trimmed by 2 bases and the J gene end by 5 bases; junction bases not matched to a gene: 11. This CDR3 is CASSLTVGTGRNEQYF. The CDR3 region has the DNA TGTGCCAGCAGTTTAACAGTCGGGACAGGCCGCAACGAGCAGTACTTC.

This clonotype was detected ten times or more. In DNA form, the CDR3 reads TGTGCCAGCAGTTCCAGGGAGACCCAGTACTTC. Amino acids: CASSSRETQYF. The V and J genes are TRBV28 and TRBJ2-5; D is ambiguous. Germline values: CDR1 MDHEN, CDR2 SYDVKM. The CDR3 has 11 amino acids. Deletions cut 4 bases from V and 5 bases from J, with 5 bases between.

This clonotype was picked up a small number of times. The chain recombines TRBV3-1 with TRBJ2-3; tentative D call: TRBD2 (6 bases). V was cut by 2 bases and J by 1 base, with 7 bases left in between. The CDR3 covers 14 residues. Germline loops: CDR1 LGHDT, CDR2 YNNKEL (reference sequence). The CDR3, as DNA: TGTGCCAGCAGCCAAACGGGAGGCACAGATACGCAGTATTTT. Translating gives CASSQTGGTDTQYF.

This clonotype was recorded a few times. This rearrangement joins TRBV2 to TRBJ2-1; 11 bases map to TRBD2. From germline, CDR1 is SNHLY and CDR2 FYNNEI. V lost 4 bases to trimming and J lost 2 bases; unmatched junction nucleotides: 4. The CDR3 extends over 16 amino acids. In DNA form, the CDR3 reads TGTGCCAGCAGTGCCGGGACTAGCGGAACCTACAATGAGCAGTTCTTC. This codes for CASSAGTSGTYNEQFF.

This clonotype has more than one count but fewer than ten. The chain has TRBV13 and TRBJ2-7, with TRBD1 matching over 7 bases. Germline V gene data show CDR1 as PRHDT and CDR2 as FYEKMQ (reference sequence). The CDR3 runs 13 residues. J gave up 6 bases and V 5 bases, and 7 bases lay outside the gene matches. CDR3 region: CASSPDRVSEQYF. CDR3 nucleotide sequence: TGTGCCAGCAGCCCCGACAGGGTGAGCGAGCAGTACTTC.

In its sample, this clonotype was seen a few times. CDR3: CSAQGGNYGYTF. CDR3 DNA sequence: TGCAGTGCTCAGGGGGGGAACTATGGCTACACCTTC. This chain uses TRBV20-1 with TRBJ1-2, with TRBD1 identical over 7 bases. There are 12 residues in the CDR3. Per the germline V gene, CDR1 is DFQATT and CDR2 is SNEGSKA (reference sequence). With 5 bases clipped from V and 2 bases from J, the junction kept 2 bases outside the gene matches.

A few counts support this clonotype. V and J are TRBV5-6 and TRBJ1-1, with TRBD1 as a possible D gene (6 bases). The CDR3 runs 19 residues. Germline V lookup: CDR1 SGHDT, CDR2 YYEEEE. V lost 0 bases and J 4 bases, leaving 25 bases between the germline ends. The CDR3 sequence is CASSLVGAAGGARSTEAFF. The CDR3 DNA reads TGTGCCAGCAGCTTGGTGGGAGCGGCGGGGGGCGCGAGGTCCACTGAAGCTTTCTTT.

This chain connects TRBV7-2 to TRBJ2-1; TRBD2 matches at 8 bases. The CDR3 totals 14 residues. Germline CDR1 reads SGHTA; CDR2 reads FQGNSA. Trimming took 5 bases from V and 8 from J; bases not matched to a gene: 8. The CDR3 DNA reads TGTGCCAGCAGCCCCCAGGCGGGAGGCTATGAGCAGTTCTTC. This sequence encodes CASSPQAGGYEQFF. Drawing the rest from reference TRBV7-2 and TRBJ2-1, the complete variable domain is GAGVSQSPSNKVTEKGKDVELRCDPISGHTALYWYRQSLGQGLEFLIYFQGNSAPDKSGLPSDRFSAERTGGSVSTLTIQRTQQEDSAVYLCASSPQAGGYEQFFGPGTRLTVL.

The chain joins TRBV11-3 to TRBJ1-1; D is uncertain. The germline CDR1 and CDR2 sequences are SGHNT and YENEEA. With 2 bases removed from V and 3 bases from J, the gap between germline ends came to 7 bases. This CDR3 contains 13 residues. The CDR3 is CASSLWGYTEAFF. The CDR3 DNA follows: TGTGCCAGCAGCTTATGGGGATACACTGAAGCTTTCTTT. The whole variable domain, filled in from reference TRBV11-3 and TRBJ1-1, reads EAGVVQSPRYKIIEKKQPVAFWCNPISGHNTLYWYLQNLGQGPELLIRYENEEAVDDSQLPKDRFSAERLKGVDSTLKIQPAELGDSAVYLCASSLWGYTEAFFGQGTRLTVV.

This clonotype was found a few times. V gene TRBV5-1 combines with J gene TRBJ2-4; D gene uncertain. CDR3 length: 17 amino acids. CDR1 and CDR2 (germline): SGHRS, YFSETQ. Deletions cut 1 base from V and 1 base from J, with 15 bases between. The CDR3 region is CASSLPESPLAKNIQYF. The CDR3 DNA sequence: TGCGCCAGCAGCTTGCCAGAATCCCCTCTCGCCAAAAACATTCAGTACTTC. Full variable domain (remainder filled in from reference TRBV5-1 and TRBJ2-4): KAGVTQTPRYLIKTRGQQVTLSCSPISGHRSVSWYQQTPGQGLQFLFEYFSETQRNKGNFPGRFSGRQFSNSRSEMNVSTLELGDSALYLCASSLPESPLAKNIQYFGAGTRLSVL.

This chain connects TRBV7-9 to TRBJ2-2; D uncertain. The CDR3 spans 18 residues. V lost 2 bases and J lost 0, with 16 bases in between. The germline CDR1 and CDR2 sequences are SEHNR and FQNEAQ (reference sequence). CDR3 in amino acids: CASSLSFGQLANTGELFF. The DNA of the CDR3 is TGTGCCAGCAGCTTAAGTTTTGGGCAGCTTGCGAACACCGGGGAGCTGTTTTTT.

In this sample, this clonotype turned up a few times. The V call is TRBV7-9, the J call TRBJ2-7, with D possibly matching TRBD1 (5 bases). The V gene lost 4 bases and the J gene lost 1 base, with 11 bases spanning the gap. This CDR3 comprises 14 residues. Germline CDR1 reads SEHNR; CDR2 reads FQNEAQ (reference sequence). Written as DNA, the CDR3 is TGTGCCAGCAGCTCCGGTCCAGGGTCCTACGAGCAGTACTTC. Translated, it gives CASSSGPGSYEQYF.

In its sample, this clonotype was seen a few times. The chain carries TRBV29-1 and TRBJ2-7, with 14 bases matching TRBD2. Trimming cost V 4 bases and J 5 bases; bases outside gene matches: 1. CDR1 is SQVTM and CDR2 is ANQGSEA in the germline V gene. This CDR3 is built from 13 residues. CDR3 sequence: CSVGLAGGNEQYF. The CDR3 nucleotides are TGCAGCGTTGGACTAGCGGGAGGGAACGAGCAGTACTTC.